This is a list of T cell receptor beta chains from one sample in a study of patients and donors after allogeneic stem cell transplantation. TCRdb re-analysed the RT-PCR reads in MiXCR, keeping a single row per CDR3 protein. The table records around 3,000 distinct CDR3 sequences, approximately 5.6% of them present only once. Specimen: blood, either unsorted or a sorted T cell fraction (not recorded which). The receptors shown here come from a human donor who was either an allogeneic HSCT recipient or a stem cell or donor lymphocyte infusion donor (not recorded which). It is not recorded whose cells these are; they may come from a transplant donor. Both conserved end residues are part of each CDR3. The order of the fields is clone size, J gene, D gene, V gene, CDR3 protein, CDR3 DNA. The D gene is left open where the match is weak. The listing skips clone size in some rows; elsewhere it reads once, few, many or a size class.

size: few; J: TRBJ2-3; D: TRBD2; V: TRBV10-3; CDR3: CAISDQAGGVTDTQYF; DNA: TGTGCCATCAGTGACCAAGCGGGAGGGGTCACAGATACGCAGTATTTT
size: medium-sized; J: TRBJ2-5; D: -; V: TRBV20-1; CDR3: CSAKYDPDSQETQYF; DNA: TGCAGTGCTAAGTACGATCCGGACAGCCAAGAGACCCAGTACTTC
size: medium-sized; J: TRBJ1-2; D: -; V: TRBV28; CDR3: CASSRRGYTF; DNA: TGTGCCAGCAGTCGTCGGGGCTACACCTTC
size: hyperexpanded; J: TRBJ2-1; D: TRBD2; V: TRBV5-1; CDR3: CASSLGGTSGYNEQFF; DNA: TGCGCCAGCAGCTTGGGAGGTACTAGCGGGTACAATGAGCAGTTCTTC
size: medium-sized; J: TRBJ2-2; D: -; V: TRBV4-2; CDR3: CASSQTSTGELFF; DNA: TGTGCCAGCAGCCAAACTAGCACCGGGGAGCTGTTTTTT
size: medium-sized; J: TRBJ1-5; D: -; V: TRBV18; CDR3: CASSWENHQPQHF; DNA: TGTGCCAGCTCTTGGGAGAACCATCAGCCCCAGCATTTT
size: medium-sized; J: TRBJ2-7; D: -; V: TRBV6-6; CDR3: CASSTAGQRSYEQYF; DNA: TGTGCCAGCAGTACGGCTGGACAGCGGTCCTACGAGCAGTACTTC
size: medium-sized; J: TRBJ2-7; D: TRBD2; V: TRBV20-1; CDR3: CSAPGTSGPQEQYF; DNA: TGCAGTGCCCCCGGGACTAGCGGGCCTCAGGAGCAGTACTTC
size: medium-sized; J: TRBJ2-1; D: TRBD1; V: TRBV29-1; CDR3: CSGDRAYNEQFF; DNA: TGCAGCGGGGACAGGGCCTACAATGAGCAGTTCTTC
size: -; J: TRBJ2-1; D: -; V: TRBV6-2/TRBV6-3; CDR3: CASSDGGEQFF; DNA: TGTGCCAGCAGCGATGGGGGGGAGCAGTTCTTC
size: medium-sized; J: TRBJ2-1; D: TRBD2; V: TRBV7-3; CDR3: CASSTSGNEQFF; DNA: TGTGCCAGCAGCACTAGCGGGAATGAGCAGTTCTTC
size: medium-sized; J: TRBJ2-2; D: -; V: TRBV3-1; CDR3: CASSQNRSPPGELFF; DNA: TGTGCCAGCAGCCAAAACAGGTCGCCCCCCGGGGAGCTGTTTTTT
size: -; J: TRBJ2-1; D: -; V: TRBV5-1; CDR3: CASSLPPGEQFF; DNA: TGCGCCAGCAGCTTGCCCCCGGGTGAGCAGTTCTTC
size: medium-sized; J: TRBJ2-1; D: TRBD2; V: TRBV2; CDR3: CASSRTTSGIVNEQFF; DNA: TGTGCCAGCAGCCGCACGACTAGCGGGATTGTCAATGAGCAGTTCTTC
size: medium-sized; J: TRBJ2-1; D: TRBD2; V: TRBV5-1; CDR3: CASSLGGSSYNEQFF; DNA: TGCGCCAGCAGCTTGGGCGGGAGCTCCTACAATGAGCAGTTCTTC
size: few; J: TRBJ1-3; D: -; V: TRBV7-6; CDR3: CASSPPGFSGNTIYF; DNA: TGTGCCAGCAGCCCGCCGGGCTTCTCTGGAAACACCATATATTTT
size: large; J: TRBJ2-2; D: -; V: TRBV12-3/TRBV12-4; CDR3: CASTRLEDISNTGELFF; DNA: TGTGCCAGCACCCGACTTGAGGATATTAGCAACACCGGGGAGCTGTTTTTT
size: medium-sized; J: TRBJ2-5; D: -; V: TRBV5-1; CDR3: CASSFGGSTKETQYF; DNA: TGCGCCAGCAGTTTTGGCGGGTCAACTAAAGAGACCCAGTACTTC
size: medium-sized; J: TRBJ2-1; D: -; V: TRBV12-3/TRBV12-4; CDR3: CASKVLNEQFF; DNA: TGTGCCAGCAAGGTTCTCAATGAGCAGTTCTTC
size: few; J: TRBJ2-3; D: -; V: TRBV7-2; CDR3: CASRPSTDTQYF; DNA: TGTGCCAGCAGACCGAGCACAGATACGCAGTATTTT